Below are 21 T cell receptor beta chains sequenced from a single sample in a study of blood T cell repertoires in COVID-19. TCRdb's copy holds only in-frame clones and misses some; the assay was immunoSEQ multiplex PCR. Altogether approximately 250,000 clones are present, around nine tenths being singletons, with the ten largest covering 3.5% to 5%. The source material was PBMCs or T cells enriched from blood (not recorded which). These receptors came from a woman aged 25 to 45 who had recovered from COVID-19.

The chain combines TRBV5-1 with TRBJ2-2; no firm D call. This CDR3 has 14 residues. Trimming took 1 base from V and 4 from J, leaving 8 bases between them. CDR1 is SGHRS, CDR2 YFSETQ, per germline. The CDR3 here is CASSLRDPTGELFF. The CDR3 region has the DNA TGCGCCAGCAGCTTGAGAGATCCCACCGGGGAGCTGTTTTTT.

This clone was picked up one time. CDR3 nucleotide sequence: TGCGCCAGCAGCCAAGAGAGGAGCGGGCTGTTTACGGGCTACGAGCAGTACTTC. Encoded protein: CASSQERSGLFTGYEQYF. This chain links TRBV4-3 with TRBJ2-7; the D gene is possibly TRBD2 (6 bases). The CDR3 totals 18 residues. V lost 0 bases and J lost 3, with 21 bases in between. The germline V gene encodes CDR1 LGHNA and CDR2 YSLEER.

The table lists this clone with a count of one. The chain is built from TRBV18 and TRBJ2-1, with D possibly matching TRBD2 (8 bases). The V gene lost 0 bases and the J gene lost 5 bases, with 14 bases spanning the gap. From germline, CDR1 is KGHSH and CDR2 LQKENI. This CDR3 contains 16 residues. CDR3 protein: CASSPPPGRGHNEQFF. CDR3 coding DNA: TGTGCCAGCTCACCACCACCCGGGAGGGGGCACAATGAGCAGTTCTTC. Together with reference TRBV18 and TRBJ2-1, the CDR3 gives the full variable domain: NAGVMQNPRHLVRRRGQEARLRCSPMKGHSHVYWYRQLPEEGLKFMVYLQKENIIDESGMPKERFSAEFPKEGPSILRIQQVVRGDSAAYFCASSPPPGRGHNEQFFGPGTRLTVL.

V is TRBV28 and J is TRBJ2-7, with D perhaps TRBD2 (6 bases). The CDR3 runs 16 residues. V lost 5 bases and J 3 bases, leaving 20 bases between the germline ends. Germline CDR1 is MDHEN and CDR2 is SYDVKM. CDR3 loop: CASSPLDGGNRYEQYF. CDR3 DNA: TGTGCCAGCAGTCCGCTCGATGGGGGGAATCGCTACGAGCAGTACTTC. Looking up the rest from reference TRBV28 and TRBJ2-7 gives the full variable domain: DVKVTQSSRYLVKRTGEKVFLECVQDMDHENMFWYRQDPGLGLRLIYFSYDVKMKEKGDIPEGYSVSREKKERFSLILESASTNQTSMYLCASSPLDGGNRYEQYFGPGTRLTVT.

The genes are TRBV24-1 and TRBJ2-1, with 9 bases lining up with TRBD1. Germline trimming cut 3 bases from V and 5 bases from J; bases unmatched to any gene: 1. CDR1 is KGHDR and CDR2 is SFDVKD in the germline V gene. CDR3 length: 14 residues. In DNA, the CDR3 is TGTGCCACCAGTGATAGGGACAGGGACAATGAGCAGTTCTTC. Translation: CATSDRDRDNEQFF.

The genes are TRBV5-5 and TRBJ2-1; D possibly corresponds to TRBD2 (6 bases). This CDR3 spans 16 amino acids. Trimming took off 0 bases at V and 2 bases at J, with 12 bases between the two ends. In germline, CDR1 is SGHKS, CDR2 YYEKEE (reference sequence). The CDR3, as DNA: TGTGCCAGCAGCTTGGCAGGAGGGTTAACCTACAATGAGCAGTTCTTC. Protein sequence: CASSLAGGLTYNEQFF.

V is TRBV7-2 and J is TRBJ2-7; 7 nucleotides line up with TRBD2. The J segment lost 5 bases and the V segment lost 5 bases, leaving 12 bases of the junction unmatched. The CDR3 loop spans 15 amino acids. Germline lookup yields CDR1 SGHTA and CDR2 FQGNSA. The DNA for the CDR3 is TGTGCCAGCAGCCTAACATCGGGACTACCCAACGAGCAGTACTTC. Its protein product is CASSLTSGLPNEQYF.

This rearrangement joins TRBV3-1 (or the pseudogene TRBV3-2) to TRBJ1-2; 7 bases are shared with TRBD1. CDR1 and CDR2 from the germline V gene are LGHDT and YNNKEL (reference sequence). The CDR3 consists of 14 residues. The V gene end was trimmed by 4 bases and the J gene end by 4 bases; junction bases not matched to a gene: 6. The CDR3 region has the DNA TGTGCCAGCAGCCCCGGACAGGCTCCCTATGGCTACACCTTC. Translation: CASSPGQAPYGYTF.

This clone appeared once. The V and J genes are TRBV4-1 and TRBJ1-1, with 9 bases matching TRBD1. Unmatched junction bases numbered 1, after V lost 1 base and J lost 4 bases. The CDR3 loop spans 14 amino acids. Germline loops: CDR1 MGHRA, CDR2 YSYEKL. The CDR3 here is CASSQGQGGTEAFF. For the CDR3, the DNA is TGCGCCAGCAGCCAAGGACAGGGGGGCACTGAAGCTTTCTTT.

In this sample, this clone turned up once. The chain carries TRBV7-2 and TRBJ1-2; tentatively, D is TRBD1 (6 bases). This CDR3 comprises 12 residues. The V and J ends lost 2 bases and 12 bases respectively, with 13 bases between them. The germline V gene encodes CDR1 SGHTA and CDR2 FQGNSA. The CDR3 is CASSLSGGLNTF. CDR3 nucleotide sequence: TGTGCCAGCAGCTTAAGCGGGGGGCTTAACACCTTC.

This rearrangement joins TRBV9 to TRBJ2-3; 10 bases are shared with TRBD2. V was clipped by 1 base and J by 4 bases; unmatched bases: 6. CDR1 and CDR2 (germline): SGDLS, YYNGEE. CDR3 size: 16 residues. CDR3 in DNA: TGTGCCAGCAGCGTATCTGGCGGACTAGCGGCAGATACGCAGTATTTT. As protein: CASSVSGGLAADTQYF.

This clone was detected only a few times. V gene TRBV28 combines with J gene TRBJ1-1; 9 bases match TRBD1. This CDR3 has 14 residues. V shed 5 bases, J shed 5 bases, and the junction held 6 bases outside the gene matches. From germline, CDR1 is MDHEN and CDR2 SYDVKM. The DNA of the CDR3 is TGTGCCAGCAGTCCCCGACAGGGGGTGACTGAAGCTTTCTTT. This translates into CASSPRQGVTEAFF. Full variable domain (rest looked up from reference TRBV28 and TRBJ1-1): DVKVTQSSRYLVKRTGEKVFLECVQDMDHENMFWYRQDPGLGLRLIYFSYDVKMKEKGDIPEGYSVSREKKERFSLILESASTNQTSMYLCASSPRQGVTEAFFGQGTRLTVV.

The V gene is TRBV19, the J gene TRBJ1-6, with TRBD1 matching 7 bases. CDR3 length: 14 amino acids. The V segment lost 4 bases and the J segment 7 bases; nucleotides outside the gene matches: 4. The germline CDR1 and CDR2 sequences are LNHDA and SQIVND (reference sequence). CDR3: CASSTTGRNSPLHF. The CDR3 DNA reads TGTGCCAGTAGTACGACAGGGAGGAATTCACCCCTCCACTTT.

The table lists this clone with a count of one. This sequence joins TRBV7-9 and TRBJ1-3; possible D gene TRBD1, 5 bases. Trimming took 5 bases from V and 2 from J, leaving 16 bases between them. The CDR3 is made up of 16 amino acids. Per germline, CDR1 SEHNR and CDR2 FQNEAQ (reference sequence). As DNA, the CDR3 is TGTGCCAGCAGCCCTCCTCCAGGGCTACCTGGAAACACCATATATTTT. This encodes CASSPPPGLPGNTIYF.

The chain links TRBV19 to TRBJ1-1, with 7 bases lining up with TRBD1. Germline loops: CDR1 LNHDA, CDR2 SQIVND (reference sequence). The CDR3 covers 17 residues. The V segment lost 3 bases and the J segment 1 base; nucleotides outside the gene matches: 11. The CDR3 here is CASSILTLRDRNTEAFF. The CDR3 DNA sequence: TGTGCCAGTAGTATCCTCACCCTAAGGGACAGGAACACTGAAGCTTTCTTT.

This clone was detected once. The CDR3 bases are TGTGCCACCAGTGCCCCCCCGGGGCGGGAGGGCCAAAAAAACACCGGGGAGCTGTTTTTT. Amino acids: CATSAPPGREGQKNTGELFF. The rearrangement uses TRBV24-1 and TRBJ2-2; 9 bases are a match to TRBD2. The length of the CDR3 is 20 residues. The germline CDR1 and CDR2 sequences are KGHDR and SFDVKD. The V segment lost 5 bases and the J segment 2 bases; nucleotides outside the gene matches: 17.

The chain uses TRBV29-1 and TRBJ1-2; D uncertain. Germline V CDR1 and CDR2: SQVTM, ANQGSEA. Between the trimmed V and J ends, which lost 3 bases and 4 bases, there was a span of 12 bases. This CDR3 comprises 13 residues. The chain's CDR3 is CSVEAGGGYGYTF. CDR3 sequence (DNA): TGCAGCGTTGAGGCCGGCGGCGGCTATGGCTACACCTTC.

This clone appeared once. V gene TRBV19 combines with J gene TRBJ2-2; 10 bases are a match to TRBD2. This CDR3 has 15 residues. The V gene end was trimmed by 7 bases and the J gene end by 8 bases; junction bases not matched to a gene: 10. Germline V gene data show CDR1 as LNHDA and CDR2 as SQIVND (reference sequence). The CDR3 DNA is TGTGCCAGTACCACGACTAGCGGGCGCTCTGGGGAGCTGTTTTTT. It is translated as CASTTTSGRSGELFF.

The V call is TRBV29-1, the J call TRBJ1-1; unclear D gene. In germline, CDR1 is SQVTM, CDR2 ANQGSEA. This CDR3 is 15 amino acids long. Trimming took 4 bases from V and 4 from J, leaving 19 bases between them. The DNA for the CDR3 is TGCAGCGTTGCCTGGGAGGGTAGGGCTGGCACTGAAGCTTTCTTT. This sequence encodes CSVAWEGRAGTEAFF. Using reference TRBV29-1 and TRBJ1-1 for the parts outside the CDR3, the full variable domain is SAVISQKPSRDICQRGTSLTIQCQVDSQVTMMFWYRQQPGQSLTLIATANQGSEATYESGFVIDKFPISRPNLTFSTLTVSNMSPEDSSIYLCSVAWEGRAGTEAFFGQGTRLTVV.

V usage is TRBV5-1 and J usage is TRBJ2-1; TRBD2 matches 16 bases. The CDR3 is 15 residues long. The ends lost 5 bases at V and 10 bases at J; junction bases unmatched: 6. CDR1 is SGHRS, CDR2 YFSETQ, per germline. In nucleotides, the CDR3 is TGCGCCAGCAGTGCCGGGACTAGCGGGAGGGGGGAGCAGTTCTTC. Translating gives CASSAGTSGRGEQFF. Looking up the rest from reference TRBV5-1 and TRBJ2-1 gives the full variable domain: KAGVTQTPRYLIKTRGQQVTLSCSPISGHRSVSWYQQTPGQGLQFLFEYFSETQRNKGNFPGRFSGRQFSNSRSEMNVSTLELGDSALYLCASSAGTSGRGEQFFGPGTRLTVL.

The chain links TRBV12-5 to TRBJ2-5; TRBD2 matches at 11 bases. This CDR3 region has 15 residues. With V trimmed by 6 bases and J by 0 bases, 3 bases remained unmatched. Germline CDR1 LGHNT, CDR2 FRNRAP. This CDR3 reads CASGLGLADQETQYF. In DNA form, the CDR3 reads TGTGCTAGTGGCCTGGGACTAGCGGACCAAGAGACCCAGTACTTC.